In this sample, the clone carrying this T cell receptor beta chain turned up once. Profiling relied on immunoSEQ multiplex PCR, and the TCRdb table lists in-frame clones only, not all of them. The sample holds tens of thousands of clones, over 75% seen once. The germline CDR1 and CDR2 sequences are SQVTM and ANQGSEA. The germline V and J ends were trimmed by 1 base and 5 bases, with 15 bases remaining between them. The CDR3 has 15 residues. The data stem from a study of blood T cell repertoires in COVID-19. Study-level background: COVID-19 samples, acute and convalescent, were from the United States, Italy and Spain. T cells, B-cell-depleted T cells, or PBMCs supplied cDNA or gDNA.

This clonotype originated in a man between 45 and 60 years old with active COVID-19. The sequencing input was peripheral blood. V gene TRBV29-1 combines with J gene TRBJ2-1, with TRBD2 as a possible D gene (5 bases). The CDR3 spells CSVEVLVVRDNEQFF. The CDR3 DNA sequence: TGCAGCGTTGAAGTGCTCGTCGTGAGGGACAATGAGCAGTTCTTC.